The 4 T cell receptor beta chains below all came from one sample that was sequenced in a study of T cell responses to AZD1222 COVID-19 vaccine. Profiled with immunoSEQ multiplex PCR; TCRdb holds only in-frame clones, not every one. The data contain some 67,000 clones, about four fifths of them singletons. This sample comprised peripheral blood, obtained 28 days after the second AZD1222 dose. These receptors were taken from an adult who received the AZD1222 COVID-19 vaccine.

The sample holds one count of this clone. This chain uses TRBV27 with TRBJ1-3, with D tentatively TRBD1 (6 bases). Germline-derived CDR1 and CDR2 are MNHEY and SMNVEV (reference sequence). Trimming took off 5 bases at V and 8 bases at J, with 19 bases between the two ends. The CDR3 is made up of 15 amino acids. The CDR3 loop is CASSIRAEGGYTIYF. The CDR3, as DNA: TGTGCCAGCAGTATTCGTGCCGAGGGGGGGTACACCATATATTTT.

This sequence joins TRBV30 and TRBJ2-3; D is ambiguous. V was pared by 2 bases and J by 7 bases, with 16 bases between. The CDR3 is made up of 14 amino acids. Per the germline V gene, CDR1 is GTSNPN and CDR2 is SVGIG (reference sequence). The CDR3 protein is CAWSRLGGINTQYF. CDR3 coding DNA: TGTGCCTGGAGTAGGCTAGGCGGCATAAATACGCAGTATTTT.

The rearrangement links TRBV11-2 to TRBJ2-3, with a tentative D call TRBD2 (7 bases). Germline CDR1 reads SGHAT; CDR2 reads FQNNGV. The CDR3 has 15 amino acids. Trimming cost V 4 bases and J 1 base, with 12 bases left between them. The CDR3 nucleotides read TGTGCCAGCAGCTGGGGGGGCGGGGGCACAGATACGCAGTATTTT. Translation: CASSWGGGGTDTQYF.

The gene calls are TRBV20-1 and TRBJ1-6, with 7 bases fitting TRBD1. Germline CDR1 reads DFQATT; CDR2 reads SNEGSKA (reference sequence). V shed 3 bases, J shed 9 bases, and the junction held 11 bases outside the gene matches. This CDR3 spans 15 amino acids. The CDR3 spells CSASDGQARGSPLHF. In DNA form, the CDR3 reads TGCAGTGCTAGTGACGGACAGGCCCGGGGTTCACCCCTCCACTTT.